These T cell receptor beta chains were read from a single sample in a study of CD8+ T cells in alopecia areata. Generated by immunoSEQ multiplex PCR, the TCRdb table keeps only in-frame clones and is missing some. The data contain some 200,000 clones, roughly 50% of them singletons. Source: CD4+ T cells sorted from blood, taken at week 24, from a patient treated with tofacitinib. Source of these receptors: a human donor with alopecia areata. The CDR3 runs from the conserved cysteine through the conserved F or W. The D gene is left open where the match is weak. The size entry is marked missing in some rows and otherwise reads once, few, many or a size class.

TRBV6-1	TRBD1	once	TRBJ2-7	CASNRDRVTYEQYF	TGTGCCAGTAACCGGGACAGGGTAACCTACGAGCAGTACTTC
TRBV11-2	TRBD2	-	TRBJ2-2	CASSLGLAGFGNTGELFF	TGTGCCAGCAGCTTGGGACTAGCGGGGTTCGGAAACACCGGGGAGCTGTTTTTT
TRBV5-6	TRBD1	-	TRBJ1-1	CASSYGDRVDTEAFF	TGTGCCAGCAGCTACGGAGACAGGGTGGACACTGAAGCTTTCTTT
TRBV7-3	TRBD2	-	TRBJ2-1	CASSSGLAGGRREQFF	TGTGCCAGCAGCTCCGGACTAGCGGGAGGGAGGCGTGAGCAGTTCTTC
TRBV21-1	-	-	TRBJ2-4	CASSKEQAHIQYF	TGTGCCAGCAGCAAAGAACAGGCTCACATTCAGTACTTC
TRBV11-2	TRBD1	-	TRBJ2-2	CASSVTGGVTGELFF	TGTGCCAGCAGCGTCACAGGGGGCGTCACCGGGGAGCTGTTTTTT
TRBV29-1	-	-	TRBJ2-1	CSGDVSGSYNEQFF	TGCAGCGGTGATGTGAGCGGTTCATACAATGAGCAGTTCTTC
TRBV29-1	TRBD1	few	TRBJ2-2	CSVEGTGLDTGELFF	TGCAGCGTTGAAGGGACAGGGCTTGACACCGGGGAGCTGTTTTTT
TRBV2	-	-	TRBJ1-1	CASGGIQDYTEAFF	TGTGCCAGCGGGGGAATACAGGACTACACTGAAGCTTTCTTT
TRBV4-1	-	-	TRBJ1-5	CASSQPGQWGNQPQHF	TGCGCCAGCAGCCAACCCGGACAGTGGGGCAATCAGCCCCAGCATTTT
TRBV27	-	few	TRBJ1-1	CASSQRSLREAFF	TGTGCCAGCAGCCAAAGGTCGTTAAGGGAAGCTTTCTTT
TRBV9	-	-	TRBJ1-1	CASSVGYTENTEAFF	TGTGCCAGCAGCGTAGGATACACCGAGAACACTGAAGCTTTCTTT
TRBV25-1	-	-	TRBJ1-1	CASSGWQGREAFF	TGTGCCAGCAGTGGTTGGCAAGGCCGAGAAGCTTTCTTT
TRBV14	-	few	TRBJ1-2	CASSQDTGYGYTF	TGTGCCAGCAGCCAAGATACAGGCTATGGCTACACCTTC
TRBV6-6	-	-	TRBJ1-4	CASRGNEKLFF	TGTGCCAGCAGGGGGAATGAAAAACTGTTTTTT
TRBV23-1	-	few	TRBJ1-2	CASSQSIGGIGHHDYGYTF	TGCGCCAGCAGTCAATCGATCGGTGGAATTGGCCACCACGACTATGGCTACACCTTC
TRBV5-4	TRBD1	-	TRBJ1-3	CASSSGQSSGNTIYF	TGTGCCAGCAGCTCGGGACAGAGCTCTGGAAACACCATATATTTT
TRBV18	TRBD1	-	TRBJ1-1	CASSPPTGGGLAFF	TGTGCCAGCTCACCACCGACAGGGGGAGGCTTGGCTTTCTTT
TRBV6-5	-	-	TRBJ2-3	CASKDSTDTQYF	TGTGCCAGCAAGGACAGCACAGATACGCAGTATTTT
TRBV4-1	-	-	TRBJ1-5	CASSNPGRRLKQPQHF	TGCGCCAGCAGCAACCCGGGACGGAGACTTAAGCAGCCCCAGCATTTT
TRBV5-1	-	-	TRBJ2-7	CASSLAGVNYEQYF	TGCGCCAGCAGCTTGGCGGGGGTCAACTACGAGCAGTACTTC
TRBV6-5	TRBD2	-	TRBJ2-7	CASSYSQVRGAYEQYF	TGTGCCAGCAGTTACTCACAGGTGCGGGGGGCCTACGAGCAGTACTTC
TRBV15	-	-	TRBJ1-2	CATSRDRGYGYTF	TGTGCCACCAGCAGAGACAGGGGCTATGGCTACACCTTC
TRBV27	-	-	TRBJ2-2	CASSLSVNTGELFF	TGTGCCAGCAGTTTATCAGTGAACACCGGGGAGCTGTTTTTT
TRBV5-1	TRBD1	-	TRBJ1-1	CASSFAYGQGNTEAFF	TGCGCCAGCAGCTTCGCCTATGGACAGGGGAACACTGAAGCTTTCTTT
TRBV6-6	-	few	TRBJ2-5	CASSQGQNQETQYF	TGTGCCAGCAGCCAAGGACAGAACCAAGAGACCCAGTACTTC
TRBV9	-	-	TRBJ2-5	CASSAHGTQETQYF	TGTGCCAGCAGCGCACACGGGACCCAAGAGACCCAGTACTTC
TRBV4-1	-	-	TRBJ2-3	CASSQERGSTDTQYF	TGCGCCAGCAGCCAAGAGCGGGGAAGCACAGATACGCAGTATTTT
TRBV30	-	few	TRBJ2-5	CAWTWEETQYF	TGTGCCTGGACCTGGGAGGAGACCCAGTACTTC